The 6 T cell receptor beta chains below all came from one sample that was sequenced in a study of CD8 T cells in ankylosing spondylitis. TCRdb reprocessed the 5' RACE reads with MiXCR, giving one entry per CDR3 protein. This sample has around 300,000 distinct CDR3 sequences; approximately 10% occur once, and the top ten carry around 10%. Sequencing was carried out using blood, either unsorted or a sorted T cell fraction (not recorded which). These receptors all come from a female donor with ankylosing spondylitis or in good health (not recorded which).

This clonotype was observed at least ten times. CDR3 region: CASSFFPPEVSGANVLTF. CDR3 DNA: TGTGCCAGCAGTTTTTTCCCCCCCGAGGTATCTGGGGCCAACGTCCTGACTTTC. The J gene is TRBJ2-6, the V gene TRBV27, with no clear D. The germline V and J ends were trimmed by 3 bases and 1 base, with 16 bases remaining between them. This CDR3 has 18 residues. Germline V gives CDR1 MNHEY, CDR2 SMNVEV (reference sequence).

This clonotype was counted many times. The J gene is TRBJ2-5, the V gene TRBV27; 7 nucleotides align to TRBD2. With V trimmed by 4 bases and J by 1 base, 12 bases remained unmatched. Per the germline V gene, CDR1 is MNHEY and CDR2 is SMNVEV (reference sequence). The CDR3 consists of 17 residues. CDR3: CASSSFRGGRPQETQYF. In nucleotides, the CDR3 is TGTGCCAGCAGTTCCTTCCGGGGAGGGCGGCCCCAAGAGACCCAGTACTTC.

This clonotype has more than one count but fewer than ten. The CDR3 nucleotides are TGCGCCAGCAGGGGACAGGGTGACGGAAACACCATATATTTT. Residues: CASRGQGDGNTIYF. The chain joins TRBV10-2 to TRBJ1-3, with TRBD1 matching 9 bases. V lost 6 bases to trimming and J lost 4 bases; unmatched junction nucleotides: 4. There are 14 residues in the CDR3. Per the germline V gene, CDR1 is WSHSY and CDR2 is SAAADI.

This clonotype was recorded many times. The chain is built from TRBV10-3 and TRBJ2-5; D remains ambiguous. The V gene's germline CDR1 is ENHRY and CDR2 SYGVKD. CDR3 length: 13 amino acids. The V and J ends lost 0 bases and 5 bases respectively, with 7 bases between them. For the CDR3, the DNA is TGTGCCATCAGTGAGTCGATGGCGGAGACCCAGTACTTC. It is translated as CAISESMAETQYF.

This clonotype came up many times. The chain uses TRBV5-6 and TRBJ2-1; D is undetermined. Germline values: CDR1 SGHDT, CDR2 YYEEEE. The CDR3 sequence is 16 residues long. V was trimmed by 0 bases and J by 0 bases, leaving 10 bases between them. CDR3 loop: CASSLVRLDSYNEQFF. Here the CDR3 DNA reads TGTGCCAGCAGCTTGGTCCGGTTGGACTCCTACAATGAGCAGTTCTTC.

This clonotype was observed at least ten times. The rearrangement joins TRBV27 to TRBJ2-7; D might be TRBD1 (6 bases). Germline assignment: CDR1 MNHEY and CDR2 SMNVEV (reference sequence). V was shortened by 6 bases and J by 2 bases, with 11 bases between the two germline ends. This CDR3 contains 13 residues. The CDR3: CASSQQGTYEQYF. The CDR3, as DNA: TGTGCCAGCAGCCAACAGGGAACCTACGAGCAGTACTTC.